The present T cell receptor beta chain was sequenced within a study of blood T cells in healthy people across ages. Sample-barcoded 5' priming and a J-beta primer mix drove a second PCR of roughly 6 to 12 cycles. From the 5' RACE reads, TCRdb called clonotypes with MiXCR, one entry per CDR3 protein. The sample lists some 1,500,000 distinct CDR3 sequences; approximately 43% were seen once. Material for sequencing was blood. The TCR originated in a woman younger than 30 in good health.

CDR3 in amino acids: CASSYSRLGPLYAFF. For the CDR3, the DNA is TGTGCCAGCAGTTACTCGAGACTCGGGCCACTGTACGCTTTCTTT. The chain couples TRBV6-5 to TRBJ1-1; D unclear. Trimming removed 0 bases from V and 11 bases from J, with 19 bases in between. The CDR3 contains 15 residues. Germline assignment: CDR1 MNHEY and CDR2 SVGAGI.